This record concerns one T cell receptor (beta chain) sequence. These data are taken from a study of T cells expressing NK-cell markers. The germline V gene encodes CDR1 DFQATT and CDR2 SNEGSKA (reference sequence). The CDR3 loop spans 14 amino acids. Each CDR3 protein gets one entry in TCRdb, which reprocessed the 5' RACE reads and gives no DNA. This sample's table reports roughly 430,000 distinct CDR3 sequences. The sequence was obtained from a woman aged 18-69 years in good health. The material sequenced was blood T cells: a sorted CD56 or NKG2C T cell subset, CD4+ or CD8+ T cells, or bulk PBMC T cells (not recorded which). This chain joins TRBV20-1 and TRBJ1-5; the TCRdb call, TRBD1, lacks DNA for checking. CDR3 in amino acids: CSALRPTGDQPQHF.